The 18 T cell receptor beta chains below come from one sample, sequenced in a study of blood T cell repertoires in COVID-19. Profiled with immunoSEQ multiplex PCR; TCRdb holds only in-frame clones, not every one. Of 390,000 or so clones in the sample, around nine tenths are singletons; the top ten hold approximately 9.3%. Sequenced material: PBMCs or T cells enriched from blood (not recorded which). The receptor set was obtained from a woman aged 50 to 60 who had recovered from COVID-19.

The chain joins TRBV3-1 (or the pseudogene TRBV3-2) to TRBJ1-1; D is perhaps TRBD1 (5 bases). Looked up from germline, CDR1 is LGHDT and CDR2 is YNNKEL (reference sequence). The CDR3 runs to 17 residues. V lost 3 bases to trimming and J lost 3 bases, with 20 bases between them. The CDR3 loop is CASSQHGGIVRHTEAFF. In DNA, the CDR3 is TGTGCCAGCAGCCAGCACGGGGGAATAGTCCGTCACACTGAAGCTTTCTTT.

V gene TRBV10-3 combines with J gene TRBJ2-6; D is possibly TRBD1 (5 bases). Trimming took off 6 bases at V and 0 bases at J, with 9 bases between the two ends. The CDR3 has 15 amino acids. Germline CDR1 reads ENHRY; CDR2 reads SYGVKD. This CDR3 reads CAISRQSSGANVLTF. CDR3 bases: TGTGCCATCAGCCGACAGAGCTCTGGGGCCAACGTCCTGACTTTC.

The rearrangement uses TRBV5-1 and TRBJ2-1, with D perhaps matching TRBD2 (5 bases). CDR3 length equals 13 residues. Per germline, CDR1 SGHRS and CDR2 YFSETQ. The V end lost 5 bases, the J end lost 8 bases, and 14 bases lay between the germline ends. CDR3 loop: CASRVNSRDEQFF. The CDR3 region has the DNA TGCGCCAGCAGGGTTAACTCGAGGGATGAGCAGTTCTTC.

This chain connects TRBV4-3 to TRBJ2-1; D not resolved. Trimming took off 0 bases at V and 8 bases at J, with 20 bases between the two ends. CDR1 and CDR2 from the germline V gene are LGHNA and YSLEER. The CDR3 sequence is 17 residues long. The CDR3 here is CASSQDLVPGWPYEQFF. DNA of the CDR3: TGCGCCAGCAGCCAAGATCTTGTCCCTGGTTGGCCGTATGAGCAGTTCTTC.

This sequence joins TRBV7-2 and TRBJ2-1, with 9 bases that match TRBD2. The trim removed 5 bases at V and 4 bases at J, leaving 6 bases unmatched. The CDR3 is 15 residues long. Germline V gene sequence: CDR1 SGHTA, CDR2 FQGNSA. DNA for the CDR3: TGTGCCAGCAGCGCTTCTAGCGGGGTGTACAATGAGCAGTTCTTC. It yields the protein CASSASSGVYNEQFF. The whole variable domain, remainder taken from reference TRBV7-2 and TRBJ2-1, is GAGVSQSPSNKVTEKGKDVELRCDPISGHTALYWYRQSLGQGLEFLIYFQGNSAPDKSGLPSDRFSAERTGGSVSTLTIQRTQQEDSAVYLCASSASSGVYNEQFFGPGTRLTVL.

This rearrangement joins TRBV11-1 to TRBJ2-1; possibly TRBD2 for D (5 bases). The V gene's germline CDR1 is SGHAT and CDR2 FQDESV (reference sequence). Trimming pared 5 bases from V and 8 bases from J, leaving 22 bases between. The length of the CDR3 is 16 residues. CDR3 in DNA: TGTGCCAGCAGCGAACAAAGGACTCGACCCAAGGATGAGCAGTTCTTC. Amino acids: CASSEQRTRPKDEQFF.

The V and J genes are TRBV4-1 and TRBJ1-1; TRBD1 matches at 10 bases. The CDR3 totals 15 residues. Germline CDR1 and CDR2: MGHRA and YSYEKL. Unmatched junction bases numbered 2, after V lost 0 bases and J lost 4 bases. The CDR3 loop reads CASSQDRTGGTEAFF. The DNA of the CDR3 is TGCGCCAGCAGCCAAGATAGGACAGGGGGCACTGAAGCTTTCTTT.

This clone was recorded only once. The rearrangement uses TRBV24-1 and TRBJ1-1, with 7 bases matching TRBD1. This CDR3 has 15 amino acids. V shed 6 bases and J 10 bases; nucleotides not matched to a gene: 16. In germline, CDR1 is KGHDR, CDR2 SFDVKD. CDR3 protein: CATSPGTAVENRAFF. The CDR3 DNA reads as TGTGCCACCAGTCCCGGGACAGCGGTGGAAAACCGAGCTTTCTTT.

The J gene is TRBJ2-7, the V gene TRBV6-5; 7 nucleotides align to TRBD1. This CDR3 has 13 residues. Germline loops: CDR1 MNHEY, CDR2 SVGAGI. The CDR3: CATLRDSTYEQYF. The CDR3 coding sequence is TGTGCGACCCTTCGGGACAGCACCTACGAGCAGTACTTC.

The chain recombines TRBV7-8 with TRBJ2-1; tentative D call: TRBD2 (7 bases). From germline, CDR1 is SGHVS and CDR2 FQNEAQ. The V end lost 5 bases, the J end lost 7 bases, and 18 bases lay between the germline ends. The CDR3 runs 15 residues. The CDR3 is CASSRRGQERNEQFF. The CDR3 DNA reads TGTGCCAGCAGCCGGCGGGGGCAGGAGAGGAATGAGCAGTTCTTC.

The chain couples TRBV5-6 to TRBJ1-2, with D unresolved. The CDR3 has 13 amino acids. V gave up 0 bases and J gave up 5 bases, with 8 bases separating them. Germline V gives CDR1 SGHDT, CDR2 YYEEEE. The CDR3 loop reads CASSLDGLYGYTF. Here the CDR3 DNA reads TGTGCCAGCAGCTTGGACGGACTTTATGGCTACACCTTC.

The V and J genes are TRBV10-3 and TRBJ1-5; 8 nucleotides match TRBD1. Germline values: CDR1 ENHRY, CDR2 SYGVKD. Trimming took 0 bases from V and 6 from J; bases not matched to a gene: 7. The CDR3 extends over 16 amino acids. The CDR3 here is CAISESNRGSGQPQHF. CDR3 coding DNA: TGTGCCATCAGTGAGTCCAACAGGGGGTCGGGTCAGCCCCAGCATTTT.

The chain employs TRBV6-5 and TRBJ1-1; D is ambiguous. This CDR3 comprises 13 residues. Germline CDR1 reads MNHEY; CDR2 reads SVGAGI. V lost 2 bases to trimming and J lost 2 bases, with 6 bases between them. CDR3 bases: TGTGCCAGCAGTTACGTACTCAACACTGAAGCTTTCTTT. This gives the protein CASSYVLNTEAFF.

This chain joins TRBV7-9 and TRBJ2-2; D gene uncertain. Germline lookup yields CDR1 SEHNR and CDR2 FQNEAQ (reference sequence). The V and J ends lost 1 base and 7 bases respectively, with 10 bases between them. This CDR3 region has 14 residues. CDR3 sequence: CASSLVGSGGELFF. The CDR3, as DNA: TGTGCCAGCAGCTTAGTCGGGTCTGGCGGGGAGCTGTTTTTT.

This chain links TRBV7-2 with TRBJ2-3; maybe TRBD1 (5 bases). The CDR3 has 15 amino acids. V was clipped by 3 bases and J by 4 bases, with 14 bases between them. Germline V CDR1 and CDR2: SGHTA, FQGNSA. The CDR3 DNA is TGTGCCAGCAGCTTGAGACAGACGTATTCAGATACGCAGTATTTT. Translated, it gives CASSLRQTYSDTQYF. Full variable domain (rest looked up from reference TRBV7-2 and TRBJ2-3): GAGVSQSPSNKVTEKGKDVELRCDPISGHTALYWYRQSLGQGLEFLIYFQGNSAPDKSGLPSDRFSAERTGGSVSTLTIQRTQQEDSAVYLCASSLRQTYSDTQYFGPGTRLTVL.

V and J are TRBV5-1 and TRBJ1-2; tentative D call: TRBD1 (5 bases). Looked up from germline, CDR1 is SGHRS and CDR2 is YFSETQ. V shed 9 bases and J shed 2 bases, with 14 bases lying between them. This CDR3 has 13 residues. The CDR3 is CATADSANYGYTF. The CDR3 DNA sequence: TGCGCCACCGCCGACAGTGCGAACTATGGCTACACCTTC.

The V call is TRBV12-5, the J call TRBJ2-5; TRBD1 matches at 7 bases. In germline, CDR1 is LGHNT, CDR2 FRNRAP. The J segment lost 6 bases and the V segment lost 5 bases, leaving 9 bases of the junction unmatched. The CDR3 spans 14 residues. The CDR3 bases are TGTGCTAGTGGTATCTCCGGGACAGCAAAGACCCAGTACTTC. This gives the protein CASGISGTAKTQYF.

The chain has TRBV4-3 and TRBJ1-1; unclear D gene. CDR1 LGHNA and CDR2 YSLEER come from the germline V gene. The CDR3 runs 15 residues. Trimming shortened V by 4 bases and J by 1 base, and 13 bases separated the two germline ends. The CDR3 DNA follows: TGCGCCAGCAGCCTAAGCAACGGGGAGAACACTGAAGCTTTCTTT. Its translation is CASSLSNGENTEAFF.